This T cell receptor beta chain was sequenced during a study of blood T cell repertoires in COVID-19. The overall study: Samples came from the United States, Italy and Spain, spanning acute and convalescent COVID-19. T cells, B-cell-depleted T cells, or PBMCs supplied cDNA or gDNA.

Original handling: Estimation of nucleated cell counts relied on the amplification of reference gene primers. Profiling relied on immunoSEQ multiplex PCR, and the TCRdb table lists in-frame clones only, not all of them. Clone size and V and J calls were adopted from that table, with D and trimming inferred from the DNA. The sample contains roughly 50,000 clones, roughly 90% of which appear only once. The CDR3 is 14 residues long. Germline V lookup: CDR1 KGHSH, CDR2 LQKENI. V was pared by 6 bases and J by 1 base, with 3 bases of the junction left unmatched. The sequenced sample was peripheral blood. The TCR was taken from a man aged 45-60 years with acute or convalescent COVID-19. This chain connects TRBV18 to TRBJ2-4; 7 bases line up with TRBD1. In DNA, the CDR3 is TGTGCCAGCTCGACAGGGTCGGCCAAAAACATTCAGTACTTC. As protein: CASSTGSAKNIQYF.